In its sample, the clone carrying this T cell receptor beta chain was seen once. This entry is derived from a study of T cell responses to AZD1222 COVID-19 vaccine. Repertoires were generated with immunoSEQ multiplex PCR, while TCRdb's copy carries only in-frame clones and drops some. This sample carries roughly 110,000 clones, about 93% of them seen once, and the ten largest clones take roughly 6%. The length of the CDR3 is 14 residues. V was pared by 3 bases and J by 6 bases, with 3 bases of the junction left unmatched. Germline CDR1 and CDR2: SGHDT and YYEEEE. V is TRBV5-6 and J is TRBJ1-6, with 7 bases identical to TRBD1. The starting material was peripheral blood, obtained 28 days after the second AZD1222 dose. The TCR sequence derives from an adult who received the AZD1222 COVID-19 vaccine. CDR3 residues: CASSSRDSNSPLHF. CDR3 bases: TGTGCCAGCAGCTCCCGGGACAGTAATTCACCCCTCCACTTT.